Each of the 5 T cell receptor beta chains below was sequenced from the same sample in a study of T cell responses to AZD1222 COVID-19 vaccine. Only in-frame clones appear in the TCRdb table, and some are missing; sequencing was by immunoSEQ multiplex PCR. The sample lists some 200,000 clones, 90% to 95% occurring once. This specimen was peripheral blood, taken 28 days after the second AZD1222 dose. These TCRs come from an adult who received the AZD1222 COVID-19 vaccine.

The chain recombines TRBV29-1 with TRBJ1-1; tentatively, D is TRBD1 (5 bases). Germline V gene data show CDR1 as SQVTM and CDR2 as ANQGSEA. V gave up 6 bases and J gave up 1 base, with 12 bases separating them. The CDR3 covers 13 residues. The CDR3, as DNA: TGCAGCGTCCGGTGGGGCAAGAACACTGAAGCTTTCTTT. Translating gives CSVRWGKNTEAFF.

This clone is a singleton in its sample. This chain uses TRBV6-6 with TRBJ1-3; no clear D. The length of the CDR3 is 16 residues. Germline V CDR1 and CDR2: MNHNY, SVGAGI (reference sequence). The V end was cut by 6 bases, the J end by 2 bases, with 17 bases between. The CDR3 reads CASSQDARGAGNTIYF. CDR3 bases: TGTGCCAGCAGCCAGGACGCTCGCGGGGCTGGAAACACCATATATTTT.

The J gene is TRBJ2-1, the V gene TRBV7-8; D gene unclear. Trimming removed 1 base from V and 0 bases from J, with 7 bases in between. The CDR3 is made up of 15 amino acids. CDR1 SGHVS and CDR2 FQNEAQ come from the germline V gene. As DNA, the CDR3 is TGTGCCAGCAGCTTAGGGATAGGCTCCTACAATGAGCAGTTCTTC. Its protein is CASSLGIGSYNEQFF. Variable domain in full (rest from reference TRBV7-8 and TRBJ2-1): GAGVSQSPRYKVAKRGQDVALRCDPISGHVSLFWYQQALGQGPEFLTYFQNEAQLDKSGLPSDRFFAERPEGSVSTLKIQRTQQEDSAVYLCASSLGIGSYNEQFFGPGTRLTVL.

In this sample, this clone turned up once. In nucleotides, the CDR3 is TGTGCCATCAGAATGGACGGACGAAATCAGCCCCAGCATTTT. It encodes CAIRMDGRNQPQHF. The V gene is TRBV10-3, the J gene TRBJ1-5; no clear D gene. Germline V gene data show CDR1 as ENHRY and CDR2 as SYGVKD. The ends were cut back, 6 bases at V and 4 bases at J, with 13 bases in the middle. The CDR3 loop spans 14 amino acids.

This clone was seen only once. The genes are TRBV29-1 and TRBJ1-3; D possibly corresponds to TRBD1 (5 bases). The length of the CDR3 is 14 residues. Germline CDR1 SQVTM, CDR2 ANQGSEA. The V end was cut by 4 bases, the J end by 5 bases, with 15 bases between. CDR3 loop: CSVVPGDGRNTIYF. The CDR3 DNA is TGCAGCGTTGTTCCTGGGGACGGTCGAAACACCATATATTTT.